Described below is a single T cell receptor beta chain sequence and its context. Its antigen is still unknown. For every subset, genomic DNA was evenly distributed across several immunoSEQ plates. TCRdb's table, derived via immunoSEQ multiplex PCR, lists solely in-frame clones and lacks some. The sample shows around 500,000 clones, roughly 85% of them seen only once. Trimming removed 2 bases at V and 0 bases at J, with 14 bases between. CDR3 length: 17 amino acids. Germline CDR1 and CDR2: MGHDK and SYGVNS. These data belong to a study of shared clonotypes between healthy human individuals. General study points: Only a few donors were included, so the genetic and exposure-history diversity represented was limited. It was expected that sequencing depth would affect clonotype sharing among donors.

What was sequenced was PBMCs. This sequence joins TRBV25-1 and TRBJ2-1; TRBD1 or TRBD2 may be the D gene (5 bases each). This TCR came from a woman aged 40-49 years in good health. Some clones in this sample may be carry-over from other donors' samples. DNA for the CDR3: TGTGCCAGCAGTGAAGTAGGGACCCAGAACTCCTACAATGAGCAGTTCTTC. As protein: CASSEVGTQNSYNEQFF.